Following are 2 T cell receptor beta chains from one sample sequenced in a study of blood T cell repertoires in COVID-19. Profiled with immunoSEQ multiplex PCR; TCRdb holds only in-frame clones, not every one. In the table there are 250,000 to 350,000 clones, roughly 83% of which are singletons. The sequencing sample was made of peripheral blood. Every receptor here comes from a human donor with COVID-19, enrolled during active disease. The donor label of this sample is uncertain.

This clone turned up a few times. V usage is TRBV6-5 and J usage is TRBJ2-3; D possibly corresponds to TRBD2 (6 bases). The CDR3 length is 14 residues. CDR1 is MNHEY, CDR2 SVGAGI, per germline. The V and J ends lost 4 bases and 2 bases respectively, with 10 bases between them. The CDR3, as DNA: TGTGCCAGCAGTTCGGCGGGGTACACAGATACGCAGTATTTT. It yields the protein CASSSAGYTDTQYF.

V is TRBV7-8 and J is TRBJ1-4, with 7 positions matching TRBD1. The germline gives CDR1 SGHVS, CDR2 FQNEAQ. CDR3 size: 14 residues. V gave up 4 bases and J gave up 7 bases; unmatched junction bases: 6. CDR3 sequence (DNA): TGTGCCAGCAGCTCCGACAGGGTAGTTGAAAAACTGTTTTTT. Translating it yields CASSSDRVVEKLFF.